The sequence of this T cell receptor (beta chain) was determined in a study of blood T cell repertoires in COVID-19. At the level of the study: Sites in the United States, Italy and Spain provided acute and convalescent COVID-19 samples. In each case, the material was cDNA or gDNA derived from T cells, B-cell-depleted T cells, or PBMCs.

V trimming: 4 bases; J trimming: 4 bases; junction bases outside the gene matches: 6. This CDR3 spans 14 amino acids. Germline CDR1 SGHVS, CDR2 FNYEAQ. Per the authors' pipeline: The assay estimated nucleated cells by amplifying reference gene primers. TCRdb keeps only in-frame clones here, not all; method: immunoSEQ multiplex PCR. V and J calls and clone size are as listed in that table; D and trimming were resolved from the DNA. The sample yields approximately 90,000 clones, roughly 90% seen once. This chain uses TRBV7-6 with TRBJ1-2; 7 nucleotides agree with TRBD1. This clonotype was sampled from a woman aged 70-85 years with acute or convalescent COVID-19. The sample taken for sequencing was peripheral blood. The CDR3 is CASSSPGTVYGYTF. In DNA, the CDR3 is TGTGCCAGCAGCTCCCCAGGGACAGTCTATGGCTACACCTTC.